Listed here are 3 T cell receptor beta chains from one sample, sequenced in a study of shared clonotypes between healthy human individuals. The method was immunoSEQ multiplex PCR; TCRdb's version includes in-frame clones alone and lacks a portion of them. The repertoire has millions of clones, roughly 96% of them found once; the top ten carry 0.1% to 0.15%. The sequenced sample consisted of naive CD4+ T cells sorted from blood. The subset: CD45RA+ positively selected. The receptors were sampled from a young man in good health.

The chain is built from TRBV2 and TRBJ1-6; 7 bases line up with TRBD1. The V segment lost 6 bases and the J segment 6 bases; nucleotides outside the gene matches: 5. There are 14 residues in the CDR3. CDR1 is SNHLY, CDR2 FYNNEI, per germline. The CDR3 nucleotides are TGTGCCAGCAGGCAAACAGGGGCTAATTCACCCCTCCACTTT. Encoded protein: CASRQTGANSPLHF.

The V call is TRBV7-9, the J call TRBJ1-1; 7 bases align to TRBD1. The CDR3 consists of 12 residues. Germline trimming cut 4 bases from V and 6 bases from J; bases unmatched to any gene: 2. Germline V gene lookup returns CDR1 SEHNR and CDR2 FQNEAQ (reference sequence). CDR3 residues: CASSYDRAEAFF. CDR3 in DNA: TGTGCCAGCAGCTACGACAGGGCTGAAGCTTTCTTT.

In regard to this clone: This specimen includes other DNA sequences encoding the same CDR3. V usage is TRBV11-2 and J usage is TRBJ2-7; D could derive from TRBD1 or TRBD2 (5 bases each). This CDR3 region has 12 residues. V was pared by 5 bases and J by 7 bases, with 12 bases between. Germline V gene lookup returns CDR1 SGHAT and CDR2 FQNNGV. The CDR3 sequence is CASSPGPGEQYF. The CDR3, as DNA: TGTGCCAGCAGCCCGGGGCCTGGTGAGCAGTACTTC.